Only a few counts were recorded for the clone carrying this TCR beta chain. Its target is unknown. This sample is drawn from a study of T cell responses to AZD1222 COVID-19 vaccine. The study, taken as a whole, reports: Scientists sampled the repertoires only once the peak T cell response had passed.

The CDR3 runs 15 residues. After removal of 2 bases from V and 4 bases from J, the junction contained 2 bases not matched to a gene. Germline V gene sequence: CDR1 SGHTA, CDR2 FQGNSA. Assay used: immunoSEQ multiplex PCR; TCRdb lists only in-frame clones, some missing. The sample lists about 150,000 clones; approximately 90% were seen once. The sequencing here drew on peripheral blood, taken on day 0 of AZD1222 vaccination. J is TRBJ2-2 and V is TRBV7-2; 9 bases fit TRBD2. The sequence was obtained from an adult in good health. CDR3 DNA: TGTGCCAGCAGCTTAAGCGGGGGGACCACCGGGGAGCTGTTTTTT. Its protein is CASSLSGGTTGELFF.